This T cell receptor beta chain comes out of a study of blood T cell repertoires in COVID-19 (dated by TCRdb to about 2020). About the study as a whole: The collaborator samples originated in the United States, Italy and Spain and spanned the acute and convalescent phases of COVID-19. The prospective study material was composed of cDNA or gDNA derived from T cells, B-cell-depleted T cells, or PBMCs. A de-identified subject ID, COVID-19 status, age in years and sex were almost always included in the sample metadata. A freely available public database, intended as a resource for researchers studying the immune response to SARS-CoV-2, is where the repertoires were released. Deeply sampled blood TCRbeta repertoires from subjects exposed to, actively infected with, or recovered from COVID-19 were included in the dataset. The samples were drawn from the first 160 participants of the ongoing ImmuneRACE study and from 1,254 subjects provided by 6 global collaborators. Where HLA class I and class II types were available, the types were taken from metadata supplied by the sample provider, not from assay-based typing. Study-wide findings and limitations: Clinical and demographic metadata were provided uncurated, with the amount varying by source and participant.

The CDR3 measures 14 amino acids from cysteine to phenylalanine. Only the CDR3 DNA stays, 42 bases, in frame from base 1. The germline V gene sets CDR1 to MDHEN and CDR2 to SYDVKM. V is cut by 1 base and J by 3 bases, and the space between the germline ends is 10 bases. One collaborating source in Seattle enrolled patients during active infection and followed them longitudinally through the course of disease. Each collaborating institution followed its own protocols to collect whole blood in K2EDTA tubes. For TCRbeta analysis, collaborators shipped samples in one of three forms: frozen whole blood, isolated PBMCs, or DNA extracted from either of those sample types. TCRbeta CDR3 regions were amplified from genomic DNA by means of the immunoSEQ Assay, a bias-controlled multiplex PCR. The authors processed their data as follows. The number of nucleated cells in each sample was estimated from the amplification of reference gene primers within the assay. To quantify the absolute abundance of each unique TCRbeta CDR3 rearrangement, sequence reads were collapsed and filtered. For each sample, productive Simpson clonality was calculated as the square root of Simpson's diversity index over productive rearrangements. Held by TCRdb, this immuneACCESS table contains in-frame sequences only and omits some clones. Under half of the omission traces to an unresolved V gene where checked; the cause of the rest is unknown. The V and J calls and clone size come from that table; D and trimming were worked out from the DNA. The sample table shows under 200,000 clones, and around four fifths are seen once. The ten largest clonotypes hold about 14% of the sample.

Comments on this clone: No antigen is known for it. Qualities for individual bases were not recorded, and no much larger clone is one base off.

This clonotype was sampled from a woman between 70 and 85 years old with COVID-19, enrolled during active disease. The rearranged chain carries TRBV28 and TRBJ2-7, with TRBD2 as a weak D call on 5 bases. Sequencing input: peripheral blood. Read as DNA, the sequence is TGTGCCAGCAGTTTATCGACCGGGATCTACGAGCAGTACTTC. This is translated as CASSLSTGIYEQYF.